This TCR beta chain was found in a study of T cell responses to AZD1222 COVID-19 vaccine. Study-wide background: Second-dose timings of about 4 or about 12 weeks were pooled. Overall study results and limits: Regions 160-218 and 743-854 held dominance among vaccine-associated CD4 TCRs, which spanned spike.

Using immunoSEQ multiplex PCR, the repertoire was profiled, and TCRdb retains in-frame clones only, with some absent. The sample has about 130,000 clones, roughly 88% seen once. As for this clone: What it binds is unknown.

The junction had 7 bases not matched to a gene; V was cut back by 4 bases and J by 2 bases. The CDR3 loop spans 15 amino acids. Per the germline V gene, CDR1 is SGHNT and CDR2 is YYREEE (reference sequence). The sample here was peripheral blood, taken on day 0 of AZD1222 vaccination. The chain employs TRBV5-4 and TRBJ2-7, with 9 bases aligning to TRBD2. The receptor comes from an adult in good health. CDR3 amino acids: CASSVASGATYEQYF. For the CDR3, the DNA is TGTGCCAGCAGCGTTGCTAGCGGGGCGACCTACGAGCAGTACTTC.